The next 15 T cell receptor beta chains were all read from a single sample in a study of control samples from healthy donors and cancer patients. The repertoire was sequenced with immunoSEQ multiplex PCR; TCRdb's copy has only in-frame clones and lacks some. The sample carries about 160,000 clones, 96% recorded once. Input material: blood. The receptors were gathered from a woman aged 30 to 39 in good health.

This clone was seen a single time. This chain links TRBV28 with TRBJ2-7; D is unresolved. Germline loops: CDR1 MDHEN, CDR2 SYDVKM. There are 15 residues in the CDR3. The V and J ends lost 2 bases and 0 bases respectively, with 11 bases between them. This CDR3 reads CASSLGQELSYEQYF. CDR3 in DNA: TGTGCCAGCAGTTTAGGCCAGGAGCTCTCCTACGAGCAGTACTTC.

The chain employs TRBV4-1 and TRBJ2-7, with D hard to call. This CDR3 region has 12 residues. Germline V lookup: CDR1 MGHRA, CDR2 YSYEKL. V gave up 2 bases and J gave up 3 bases, with 5 bases separating them. CDR3 loop: CASSQTNYEQYF. The CDR3 nucleotides are TGCGCCAGCAGCCAAACTAACTACGAGCAGTACTTC.

V is TRBV28 and J is TRBJ2-7; D call uncertain. V lost 11 bases, J lost 4 bases, and 9 bases lay in between. This CDR3 comprises 10 residues. Germline CDR1 MDHEN, CDR2 SYDVKM. The DNA of the CDR3 is TGTGCCGGTACCCCTTACGAGCAGTACTTC. Its protein is CAGTPYEQYF. Full variable domain (rest looked up from reference TRBV28 and TRBJ2-7): DVKVTQSSRYLVKRTGEKVFLECVQDMDHENMFWYRQDPGLGLRLIYFSYDVKMKEKGDIPEGYSVSREKKERFSLILESASTNQTSMYLCAGTPYEQYFGPGTRLTVT.

This chain joins TRBV19 and TRBJ1-3; tentatively, D is TRBD1 (6 bases). V lost 9 bases and J 3 bases, leaving 24 bases between the germline ends. This CDR3 region has 17 residues. Germline values: CDR1 LNHDA, CDR2 SQIVND (reference sequence). This CDR3 is CASTLTGGAVDGNTIYF. The CDR3 nucleotides are TGTGCCAGCACCCTGACGGGGGGGGCGGTAGATGGAAACACCATATATTTT.

The chain joins TRBV7-9 to TRBJ1-2, with unresolved D. Trimming pared 5 bases from V and 4 bases from J, leaving 14 bases between. The length of the CDR3 is 14 residues. CDR1 is SEHNR, CDR2 FQNEAQ, per germline (reference sequence). The CDR3 loop reads CASSGAPESYGYTF. CDR3 coding DNA: TGTGCCAGCAGCGGCGCACCGGAGAGCTATGGCTACACCTTC.

The chain carries TRBV7-2 and TRBJ2-1; D is possibly TRBD2 (6 bases). Trimming took off 5 bases at V and 2 bases at J, with 13 bases between the two ends. CDR1 is SGHTA, CDR2 FQGNSA, per germline. This CDR3 contains 15 residues. The CDR3 region is CASSPQEGPYNEQFF. CDR3 DNA sequence: TGTGCCAGCAGCCCCCAGGAGGGACCCTACAATGAGCAGTTCTTC. Supplemented by reference TRBV7-2 and TRBJ2-1, the full variable domain reads GAGVSQSPSNKVTEKGKDVELRCDPISGHTALYWYRQSLGQGLEFLIYFQGNSAPDKSGLPSDRFSAERTGGSVSTLTIQRTQQEDSAVYLCASSPQEGPYNEQFFGPGTRLTVL.

The chain recombines TRBV11-2 with TRBJ1-1; D is unresolved. The CDR3 has 14 amino acids. Germline V gene sequence: CDR1 SGHAT, CDR2 FQNNGV. Deletions cut 0 bases from V and 1 base from J, with 6 bases between. The CDR3 nucleotides are TGTGCCAGCAGCTTAGATCTGGCGAACACTGAAGCTTTCTTT. Translating gives CASSLDLANTEAFF. Complete variable domain (other parts from reference TRBV11-2 and TRBJ1-1): EAGVAQSPRYKIIEKRQSVAFWCNPISGHATLYWYQQILGQGPKLLIQFQNNGVVDDSQLPKDRFSAERLKGVDSTLKIQPAKLEDSAVYLCASSLDLANTEAFFGQGTRLTVV.

The rearrangement joins TRBV4-1 to TRBJ2-1, with D unclear. Germline loops: CDR1 MGHRA, CDR2 YSYEKL. The CDR3 consists of 16 residues. The ends were cut back, 0 bases at V and 2 bases at J, with 11 bases in the middle. This CDR3 is CASSQEARAAYNEQFF. In nucleotides, the CDR3 is TGCGCCAGCAGCCAAGAGGCACGAGCAGCCTACAATGAGCAGTTCTTC.

The chain has TRBV28 and TRBJ1-1, with unresolved D. The CDR3 extends over 13 amino acids. Trimming stripped 6 bases from V and 6 bases from J, with 14 bases between. In germline, CDR1 is MDHEN, CDR2 SYDVKM. The CDR3 nucleotides read TGTGCCAGCAGCCCCGCGCTGCAACCTGAAGCTTTCTTT. It is translated as CASSPALQPEAFF.

The V and J genes are TRBV29-1 and TRBJ2-1, with D perhaps matching TRBD2 (6 bases). Trimming took off 4 bases at V and 5 bases at J, with 12 bases between the two ends. Germline values: CDR1 SQVTM, CDR2 ANQGSEA. CDR3 size: 13 residues. The CDR3 sequence: CSVGGGEHNEQFF. CDR3 bases: TGCAGCGTTGGGGGCGGGGAACACAATGAGCAGTTCTTC.

The genes are TRBV28 and TRBJ1-1; D unresolved. The CDR3 length is 14 residues. Germline V gene data show CDR1 as MDHEN and CDR2 as SYDVKM. The V and J ends lost 6 bases and 6 bases respectively, with 17 bases between them. CDR3 loop: CASRPSVVGAEAFF. The CDR3 nucleotides are TGTGCCAGCAGGCCCTCCGTGGTCGGGGCTGAAGCTTTCTTT. The whole variable domain, remainder taken from reference TRBV28 and TRBJ1-1, is DVKVTQSSRYLVKRTGEKVFLECVQDMDHENMFWYRQDPGLGLRLIYFSYDVKMKEKGDIPEGYSVSREKKERFSLILESASTNQTSMYLCASRPSVVGAEAFFGQGTRLTVV.

This chain links TRBV24-1 with TRBJ2-2, with 7 positions matching TRBD1. Germline values: CDR1 KGHDR, CDR2 SFDVKD. The CDR3 is made up of 16 amino acids. Trimming removed 0 bases from V and 3 bases from J; junction bases left unmatched: 3. The CDR3 DNA sequence: TGTGCCACCAGTGATTTGACAGGGGCGGACACCGGGGAGCTGTTTTTT. Translating gives CATSDLTGADTGELFF.

In its sample, this clone was seen once. The chain combines TRBV7-3 with TRBJ1-1, with 8 bases aligning to TRBD1. CDR3 length equals 16 residues. Germline trimming cut 5 bases from V and 1 base from J; bases unmatched to any gene: 9. CDR1 and CDR2 from the germline V gene are SGHTA and FQGTGA. CDR3 sequence: CASSHRGDRQNTEAFF. CDR3 nucleotide sequence: TGTGCCAGCAGCCACCGGGGGGACAGGCAGAACACTGAAGCTTTCTTT.

The chain links TRBV6-5 to TRBJ1-4, with a possible D match to TRBD1 (6 bases). This CDR3 contains 13 residues. The germline V gene encodes CDR1 MNHEY and CDR2 SVGAGI. Trimming shortened V by 5 bases and J by 7 bases, and 11 bases separated the two germline ends. The CDR3 DNA reads as TGTGCCAGCAGTCCAGGGGTCTTTGAAAAACTGTTTTTT. It yields the protein CASSPGVFEKLFF.

The J gene is TRBJ1-5, the V gene TRBV2; 7 bases are shared with TRBD1. Losses at the gene ends were 6 bases for V and 3 bases for J; bases not matched to a gene: 8. This CDR3 has 15 residues. The germline gives CDR1 SNHLY, CDR2 FYNNEI. CDR3: CASRVSGGSNQPQHF. CDR3 nucleotide sequence: TGTGCCAGCAGGGTCTCAGGGGGATCCAATCAGCCCCAGCATTTT.